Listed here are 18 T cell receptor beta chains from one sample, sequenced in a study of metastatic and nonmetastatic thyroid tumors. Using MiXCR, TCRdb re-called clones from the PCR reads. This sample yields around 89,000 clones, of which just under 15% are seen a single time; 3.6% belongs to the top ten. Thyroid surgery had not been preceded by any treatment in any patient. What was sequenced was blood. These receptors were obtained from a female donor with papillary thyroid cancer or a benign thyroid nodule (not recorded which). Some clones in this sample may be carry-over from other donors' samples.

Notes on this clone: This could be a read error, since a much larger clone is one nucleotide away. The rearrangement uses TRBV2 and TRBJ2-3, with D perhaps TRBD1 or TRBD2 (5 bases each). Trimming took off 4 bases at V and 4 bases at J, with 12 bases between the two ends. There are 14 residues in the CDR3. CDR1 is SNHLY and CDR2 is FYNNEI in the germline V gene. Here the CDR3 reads CASSGGSGSDTQYF. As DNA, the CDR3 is TGTGCCAGCAGTGGGGGGTCCGGGTCAGATACGCAGTATTTT.

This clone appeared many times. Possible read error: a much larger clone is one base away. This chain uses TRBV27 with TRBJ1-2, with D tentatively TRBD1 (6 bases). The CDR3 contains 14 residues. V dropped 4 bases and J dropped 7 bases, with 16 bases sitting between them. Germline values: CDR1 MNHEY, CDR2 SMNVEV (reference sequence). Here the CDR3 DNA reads TGTGCCAGCAGTTCTCACGACAGGAGTGGTGGCTACACCTTC. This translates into CASSSHDRSGGYTF.

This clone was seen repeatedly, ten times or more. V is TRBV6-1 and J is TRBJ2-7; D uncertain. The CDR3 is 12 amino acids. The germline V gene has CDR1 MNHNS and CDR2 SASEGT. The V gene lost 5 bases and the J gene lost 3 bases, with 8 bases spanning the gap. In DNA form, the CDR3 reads TGTGCCAGCAGTTCCCTGTACTACGAGCAGTACTTC. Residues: CASSSLYYEQYF.

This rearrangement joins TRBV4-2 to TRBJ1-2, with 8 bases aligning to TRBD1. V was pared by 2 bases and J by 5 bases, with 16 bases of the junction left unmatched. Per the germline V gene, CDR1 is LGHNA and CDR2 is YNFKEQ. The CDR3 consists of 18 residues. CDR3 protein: CASSQSPGGESQIYGYTF. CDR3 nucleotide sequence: TGTGCCAGCAGCCAAAGCCCAGGGGGCGAGTCCCAAATATATGGCTACACCTTC.

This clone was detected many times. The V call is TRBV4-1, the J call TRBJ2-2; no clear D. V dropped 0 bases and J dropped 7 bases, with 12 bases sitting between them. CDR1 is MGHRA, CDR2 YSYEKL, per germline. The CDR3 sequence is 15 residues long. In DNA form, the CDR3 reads TGCGCCAGCAGCCAAGAACCTAGGAAGGTCGGGGAGCTGTTTTTT. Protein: CASSQEPRKVGELFF.

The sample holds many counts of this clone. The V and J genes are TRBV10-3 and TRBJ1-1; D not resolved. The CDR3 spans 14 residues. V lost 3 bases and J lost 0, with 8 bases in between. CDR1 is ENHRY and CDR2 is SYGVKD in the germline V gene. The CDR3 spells CAISDVRMNTEAFF. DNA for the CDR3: TGTGCCATCAGTGACGTACGGATGAACACTGAAGCTTTCTTT.

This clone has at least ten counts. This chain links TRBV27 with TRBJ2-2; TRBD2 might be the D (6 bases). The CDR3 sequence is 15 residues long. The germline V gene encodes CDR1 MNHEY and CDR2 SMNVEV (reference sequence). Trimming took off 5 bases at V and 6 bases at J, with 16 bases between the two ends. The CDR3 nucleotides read TGTGCCAGCAGTCCCCGACTAGAACGGGCCGGGGAGCTGTTTTTT. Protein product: CASSPRLERAGELFF.

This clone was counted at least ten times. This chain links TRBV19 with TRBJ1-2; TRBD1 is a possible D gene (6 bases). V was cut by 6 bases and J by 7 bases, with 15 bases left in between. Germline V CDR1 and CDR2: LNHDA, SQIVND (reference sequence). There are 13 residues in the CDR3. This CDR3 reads CASSPGPRGGYTF. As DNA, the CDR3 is TGTGCCAGTAGCCCCGGGCCCAGGGGTGGCTACACCTTC.

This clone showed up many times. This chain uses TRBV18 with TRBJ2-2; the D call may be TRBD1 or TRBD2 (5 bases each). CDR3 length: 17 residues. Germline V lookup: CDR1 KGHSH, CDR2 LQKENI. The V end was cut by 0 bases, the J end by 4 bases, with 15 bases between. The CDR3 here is CASSPPGILGVTGELFF. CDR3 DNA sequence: TGTGCCAGCTCACCACCGGGGATCCTGGGGGTCACCGGGGAGCTGTTTTTT.

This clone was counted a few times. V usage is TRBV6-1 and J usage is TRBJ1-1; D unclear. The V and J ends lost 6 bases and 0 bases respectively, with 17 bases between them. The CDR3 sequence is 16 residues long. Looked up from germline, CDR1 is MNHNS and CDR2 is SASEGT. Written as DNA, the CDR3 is TGTGCCAGCAGCACTCCTGATTACAAGGTGAACACTGAAGCTTTCTTT. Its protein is CASSTPDYKVNTEAFF.

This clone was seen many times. DNA of the CDR3: TGTGCCAGCAGCATCGACAGAGCCCTTGGAAACACCATATATTTT. It codes for CASSIDRALGNTIYF. The chain carries TRBV7-6 and TRBJ1-3, with D maybe TRBD1 (5 bases). There are 15 residues in the CDR3. Trimming pared 5 bases from V and 3 bases from J, leaving 14 bases between. Germline V gene data show CDR1 as SGHVS and CDR2 as FNYEAQ.

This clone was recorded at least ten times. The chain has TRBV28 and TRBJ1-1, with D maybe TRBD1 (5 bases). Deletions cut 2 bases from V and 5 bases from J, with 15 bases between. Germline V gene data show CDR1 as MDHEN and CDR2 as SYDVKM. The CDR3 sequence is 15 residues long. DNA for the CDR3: TGTGCCAGCAGTTTAGGGACCCCCGGGGTTACTGAAGCTTTCTTT. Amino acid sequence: CASSLGTPGVTEAFF.

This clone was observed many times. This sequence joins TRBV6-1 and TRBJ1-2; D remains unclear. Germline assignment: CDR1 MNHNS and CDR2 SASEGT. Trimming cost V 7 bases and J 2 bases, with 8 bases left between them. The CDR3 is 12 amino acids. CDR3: CASKNANYGYTF. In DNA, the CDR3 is TGTGCCAGCAAGAACGCCAACTATGGCTACACCTTC.

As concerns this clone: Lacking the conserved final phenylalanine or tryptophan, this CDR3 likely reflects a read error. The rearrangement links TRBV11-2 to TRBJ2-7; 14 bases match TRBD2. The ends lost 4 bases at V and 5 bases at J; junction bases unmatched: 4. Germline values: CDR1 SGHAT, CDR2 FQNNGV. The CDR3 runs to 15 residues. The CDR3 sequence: CASSSGLAGVHEQYY. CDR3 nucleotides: TGTGCCAGCAGCTCGGGACTAGCGGGGGTCCACGAGCAGTACTAC.

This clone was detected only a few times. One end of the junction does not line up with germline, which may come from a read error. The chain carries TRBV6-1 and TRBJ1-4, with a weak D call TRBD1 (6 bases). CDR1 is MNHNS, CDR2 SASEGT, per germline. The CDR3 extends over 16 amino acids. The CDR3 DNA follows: TGTACCAGCAGTGGGAGGGGGGGGACACCCAATGAAAAACTGTTTTTT. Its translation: CTSSGRGGTPNEKLFF.

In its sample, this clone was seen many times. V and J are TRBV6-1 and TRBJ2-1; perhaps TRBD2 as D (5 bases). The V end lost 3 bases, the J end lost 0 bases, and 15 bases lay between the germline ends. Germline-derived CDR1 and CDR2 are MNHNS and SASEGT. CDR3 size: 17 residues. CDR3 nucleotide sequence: TGTGCCAGCAGTGACCAACCCCGCGGGTTCTCCTACAATGAGCAGTTCTTC. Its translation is CASSDQPRGFSYNEQFF.

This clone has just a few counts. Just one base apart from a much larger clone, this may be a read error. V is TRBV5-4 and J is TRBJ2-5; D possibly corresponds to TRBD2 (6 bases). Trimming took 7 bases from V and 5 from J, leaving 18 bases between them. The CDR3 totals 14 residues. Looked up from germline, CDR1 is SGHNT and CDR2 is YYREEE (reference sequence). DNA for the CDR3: TGTGCCAGCGGCTCCTCGACTAGTCAGGAGACCCAGTACTTC. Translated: CASGSSTSQETQYF.

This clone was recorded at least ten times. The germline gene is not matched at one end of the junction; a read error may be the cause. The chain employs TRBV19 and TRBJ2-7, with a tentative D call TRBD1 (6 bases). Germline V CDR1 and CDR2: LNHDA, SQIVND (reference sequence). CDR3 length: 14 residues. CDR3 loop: CASSIRDTDYGQYF. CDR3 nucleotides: TGTGCCAGTAGTATCAGGGACACCGACTACGGGCAGTACTTC.